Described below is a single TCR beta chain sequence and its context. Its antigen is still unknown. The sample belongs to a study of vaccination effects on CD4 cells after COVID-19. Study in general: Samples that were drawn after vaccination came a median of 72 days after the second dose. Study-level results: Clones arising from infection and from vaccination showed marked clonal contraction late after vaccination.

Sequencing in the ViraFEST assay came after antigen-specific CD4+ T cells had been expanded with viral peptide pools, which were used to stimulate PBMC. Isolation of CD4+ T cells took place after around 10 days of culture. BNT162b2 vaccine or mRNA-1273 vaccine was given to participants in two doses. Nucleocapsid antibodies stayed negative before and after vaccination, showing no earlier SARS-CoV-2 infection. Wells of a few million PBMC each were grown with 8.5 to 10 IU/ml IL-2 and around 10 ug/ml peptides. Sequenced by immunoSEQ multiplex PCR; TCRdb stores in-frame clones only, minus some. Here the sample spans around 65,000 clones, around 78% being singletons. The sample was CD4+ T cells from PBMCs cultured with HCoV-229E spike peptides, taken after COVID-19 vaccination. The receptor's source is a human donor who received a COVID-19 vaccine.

CDR3 sequence: CASSYSGTGPQETQYF. The CDR3 DNA reads as TGTGCCAGCAGTTACTCGGGGACAGGGCCTCAAGAGACCCAGTACTTC. V is TRBV6-5 and J is TRBJ2-5, with 9 nucleotides matching TRBD1. Germline V gives CDR1 MNHEY, CDR2 SVGAGI. V shed 0 bases and J 2 bases; nucleotides not matched to a gene: 4. The CDR3 has 16 residues.